Sequencing of this T cell receptor (beta chain) was carried out in a study of blood T cell repertoires in COVID-19. At the level of the study: The analysed material was cDNA or gDNA that came from T cells, B-cell-depleted T cells, or PBMCs.

Generated by immunoSEQ multiplex PCR, the TCRdb table keeps only in-frame clones and is missing some. There are about half a million clones in the sample; 70% to 90% occur only once, and approximately 3% lies in the top ten. The CDR3 runs 13 residues. Germline V lookup: CDR1 SGHTA, CDR2 FQGTGA. The J segment lost 4 bases and the V segment lost 2 bases, leaving 1 base of the junction unmatched. The chain couples TRBV7-3 to TRBJ2-5; 7 bases align to TRBD1. The sequenced sample was peripheral blood. This clonotype was obtained from a human donor in a cohort sampled during active COVID-19. The CDR3 DNA follows: TGTGCCAGCAGCTTACGACAGGGAGAGACCCAGTACTTC. It codes for CASSLRQGETQYF.